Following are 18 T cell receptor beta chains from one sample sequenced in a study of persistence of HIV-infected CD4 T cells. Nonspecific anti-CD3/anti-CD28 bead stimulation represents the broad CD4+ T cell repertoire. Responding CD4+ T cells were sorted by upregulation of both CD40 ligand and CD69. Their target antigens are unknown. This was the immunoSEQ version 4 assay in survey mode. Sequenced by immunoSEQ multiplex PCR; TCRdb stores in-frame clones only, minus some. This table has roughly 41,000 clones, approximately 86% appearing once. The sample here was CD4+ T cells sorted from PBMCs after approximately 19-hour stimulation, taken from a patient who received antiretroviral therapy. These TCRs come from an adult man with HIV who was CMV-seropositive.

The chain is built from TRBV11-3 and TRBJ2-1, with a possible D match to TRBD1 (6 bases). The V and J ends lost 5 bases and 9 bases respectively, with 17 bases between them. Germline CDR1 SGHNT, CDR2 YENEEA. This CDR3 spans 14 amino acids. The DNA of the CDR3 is TGTGCCAGCAGCCTAGGGGGTAGGGTTGGTGAGCAGTTCTTC. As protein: CASSLGGRVGEQFF.

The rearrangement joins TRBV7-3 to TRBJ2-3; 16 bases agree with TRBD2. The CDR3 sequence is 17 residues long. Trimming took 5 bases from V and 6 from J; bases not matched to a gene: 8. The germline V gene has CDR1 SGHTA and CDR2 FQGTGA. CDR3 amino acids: CASSAGTSGRALDTQYF. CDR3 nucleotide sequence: TGTGCCAGCAGCGCCGGGACTAGCGGGAGGGCCCTGGATACGCAGTATTTT.

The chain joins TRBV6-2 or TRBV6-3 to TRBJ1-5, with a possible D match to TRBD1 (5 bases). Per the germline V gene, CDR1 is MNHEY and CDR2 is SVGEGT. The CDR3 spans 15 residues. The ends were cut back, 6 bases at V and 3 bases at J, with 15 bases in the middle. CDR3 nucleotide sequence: TGTGCCAGCAGCAATCAGGGAGCCCACAATCAGCCCCAGCATTTT. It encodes CASSNQGAHNQPQHF.

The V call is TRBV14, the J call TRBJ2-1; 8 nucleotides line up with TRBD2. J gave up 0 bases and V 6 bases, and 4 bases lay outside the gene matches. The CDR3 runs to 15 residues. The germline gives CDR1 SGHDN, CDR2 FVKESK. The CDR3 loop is CASSLAGSSYNEQFF. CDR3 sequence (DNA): TGTGCCAGCAGTTTAGCGGGGAGCTCCTACAATGAGCAGTTCTTC.

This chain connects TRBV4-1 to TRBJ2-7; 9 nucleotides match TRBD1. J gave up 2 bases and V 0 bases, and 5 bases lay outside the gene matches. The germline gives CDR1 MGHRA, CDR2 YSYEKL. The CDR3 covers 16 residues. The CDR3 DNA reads TGCGCCAGCAGCCAAGAACGGGACAGGGCCCCCTACGAGCAGTACTTC. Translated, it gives CASSQERDRAPYEQYF.

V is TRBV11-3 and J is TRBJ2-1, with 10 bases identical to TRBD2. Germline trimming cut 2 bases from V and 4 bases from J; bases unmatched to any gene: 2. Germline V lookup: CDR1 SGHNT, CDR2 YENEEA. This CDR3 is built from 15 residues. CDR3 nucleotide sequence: TGTGCCAGCAGCTTAAGCGGGGGGGTTTACAATGAGCAGTTCTTC. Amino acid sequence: CASSLSGGVYNEQFF.

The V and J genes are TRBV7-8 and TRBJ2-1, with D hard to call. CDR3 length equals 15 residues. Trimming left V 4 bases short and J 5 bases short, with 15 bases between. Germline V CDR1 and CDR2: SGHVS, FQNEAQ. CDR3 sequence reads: CASSWRAPINNEQFF. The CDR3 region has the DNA TGTGCCAGCAGCTGGAGAGCTCCAATTAACAATGAGCAGTTCTTC.

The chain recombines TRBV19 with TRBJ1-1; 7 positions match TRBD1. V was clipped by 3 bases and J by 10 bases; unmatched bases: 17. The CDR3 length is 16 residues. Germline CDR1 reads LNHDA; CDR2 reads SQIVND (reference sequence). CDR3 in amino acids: CASSIDRAPRVTAAFF. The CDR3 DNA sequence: TGTGCCAGTAGTATCGACAGGGCTCCACGGGTTACGGCAGCTTTCTTT.

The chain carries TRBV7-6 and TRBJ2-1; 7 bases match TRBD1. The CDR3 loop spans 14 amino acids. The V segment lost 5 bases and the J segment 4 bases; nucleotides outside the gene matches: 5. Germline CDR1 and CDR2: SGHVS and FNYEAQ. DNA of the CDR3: TGTGCCAGCAGCCTAATACAGGGGTACAATGAGCAGTTCTTC. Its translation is CASSLIQGYNEQFF.

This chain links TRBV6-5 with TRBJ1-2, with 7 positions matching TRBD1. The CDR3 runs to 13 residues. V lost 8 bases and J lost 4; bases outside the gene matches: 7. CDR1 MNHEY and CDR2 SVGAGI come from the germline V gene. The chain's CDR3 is CASWRTGPYGYTF. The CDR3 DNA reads TGTGCCAGCTGGAGGACAGGACCCTATGGCTACACCTTC.

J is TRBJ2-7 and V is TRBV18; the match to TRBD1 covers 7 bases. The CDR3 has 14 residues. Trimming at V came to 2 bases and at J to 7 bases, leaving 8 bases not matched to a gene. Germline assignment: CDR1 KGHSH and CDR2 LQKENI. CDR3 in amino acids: CASSPSPGGYEQYF. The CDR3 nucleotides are TGTGCCAGCTCACCATCCCCAGGGGGATATGAGCAGTACTTC.

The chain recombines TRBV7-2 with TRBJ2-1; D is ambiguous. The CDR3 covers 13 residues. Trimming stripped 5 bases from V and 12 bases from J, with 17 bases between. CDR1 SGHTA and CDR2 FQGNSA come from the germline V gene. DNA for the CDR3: TGTGCCAGCAGCACTAATGTGGCTTGGGGGCAGTTCTTC. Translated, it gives CASSTNVAWGQFF.

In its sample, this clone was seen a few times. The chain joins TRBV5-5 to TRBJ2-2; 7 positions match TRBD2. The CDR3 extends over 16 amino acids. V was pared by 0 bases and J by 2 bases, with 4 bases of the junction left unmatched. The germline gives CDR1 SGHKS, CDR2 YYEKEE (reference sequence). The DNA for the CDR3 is TGTGCCAGCAGCTTGGGGCTAGCGGTCAACACCGGGGAGCTGTTTTTT. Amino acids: CASSLGLAVNTGELFF.

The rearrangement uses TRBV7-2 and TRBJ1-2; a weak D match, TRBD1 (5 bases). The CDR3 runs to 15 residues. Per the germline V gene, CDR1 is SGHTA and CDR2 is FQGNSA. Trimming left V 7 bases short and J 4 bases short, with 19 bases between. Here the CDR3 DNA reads TGTGCCAGCACCTCCTACCCGCAGGGTGGCTATGGCTACACCTTC. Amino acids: CASTSYPQGGYGYTF.

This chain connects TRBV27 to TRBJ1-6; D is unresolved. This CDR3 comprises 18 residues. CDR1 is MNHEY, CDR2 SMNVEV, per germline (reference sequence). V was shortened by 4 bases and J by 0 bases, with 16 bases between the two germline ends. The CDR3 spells CASSSWAPSSSYNSPLHF. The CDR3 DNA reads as TGTGCCAGCAGTTCCTGGGCCCCGTCGAGCTCCTATAATTCACCCCTCCACTTT.

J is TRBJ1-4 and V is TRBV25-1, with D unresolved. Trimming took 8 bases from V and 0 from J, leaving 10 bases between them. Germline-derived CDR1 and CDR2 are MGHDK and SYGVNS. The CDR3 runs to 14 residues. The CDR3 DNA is TGTGCCAGCGCTCCACGCACAACTAATGAAAAACTGTTTTTT. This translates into CASAPRTTNEKLFF.

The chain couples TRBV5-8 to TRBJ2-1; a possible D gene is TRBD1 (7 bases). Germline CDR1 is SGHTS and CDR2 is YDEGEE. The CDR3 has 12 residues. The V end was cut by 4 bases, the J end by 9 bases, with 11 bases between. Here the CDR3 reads CASSTQGGEQFF. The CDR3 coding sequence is TGTGCCAGCAGCACCCAGGGGGGTGAGCAGTTCTTC.

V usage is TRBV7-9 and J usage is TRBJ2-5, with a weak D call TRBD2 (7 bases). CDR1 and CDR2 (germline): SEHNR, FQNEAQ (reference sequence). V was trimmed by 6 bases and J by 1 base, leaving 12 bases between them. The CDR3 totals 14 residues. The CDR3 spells CASSRGGPQETQYF. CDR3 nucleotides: TGTGCCAGCAGTAGGGGGGGACCCCAAGAGACCCAGTACTTC.